These 10 T cell receptor beta chains share one sample of origin, sequenced in a study of spatial heterogeneity in lung cancer. Noted time point: sample taken at primary tumor resection. Sequencing was performed on whole RNA extracted from tumor and nontumor lung tissue, or from frozen PBMC, and the material was left unsorted. TCRdb called the 5' RACE reads again in MiXCR, with one record for every CDR3 protein. Found here are roughly 10,000 distinct CDR3 sequences, around 6.5% of them singletons; the top ten hold 25% to 35%. This sample comprised PBMCs, obtained at surgery. These receptor sequences come from a male donor with early-stage non-small cell lung cancer.

In the case of this clonotype: Since the library was made to target alpha chains, this beta chain is a stray read and its abundance is not meaningful. The chain recombines TRBV28 with TRBJ2-1; a possible D gene is TRBD1 (5 bases). This CDR3 has 15 amino acids. CDR1 is MDHEN, CDR2 SYDVKM, per germline. V was clipped by 4 bases and J by 0 bases, with 10 bases between them. The CDR3 region is CASSSDSSSYNEQFF. CDR3 nucleotides: TGTGCCAGCAGTTCCGACAGCAGCTCCTACAATGAGCAGTTCTTC.

This clonotype was recorded at least ten times. This beta chain is a stray sequence in a library constructed for alpha chains; its clone size is not meaningful. The chain joins TRBV11-2 to TRBJ2-5, with D possibly TRBD2 on 5 matching bases. This CDR3 contains 16 residues. V gave up 3 bases and J gave up 7 bases, with 21 bases separating them. Germline V gene lookup returns CDR1 SGHAT and CDR2 FQNNGV. This chain's CDR3 is CASSFLEPGRGVTQYF. In nucleotides, the CDR3 is TGTGCCAGCAGCTTCCTAGAACCCGGCCGGGGAGTGACCCAGTACTTC.

This clonotype was counted only a few times. A library prepared for alpha chains yielded this beta chain as an off-target read; its size is of little meaning. V usage is TRBV7-3 and J usage is TRBJ1-5; 7 nucleotides align to TRBD1. The CDR3 extends over 16 amino acids. CDR1 is SGHTA, CDR2 FQGTGA, per germline. With V trimmed by 4 bases and J by 0 bases, 6 bases remained unmatched. CDR3 residues: CASSSFTGVSNQPQHF. The CDR3 DNA reads as TGTGCCAGCAGCTCCTTTACAGGGGTTAGCAATCAGCCCCAGCATTTT.

This clonotype has ten or more counts. This beta chain was picked up by a library intended for alpha chains and is off target, so its count carries little meaning. The V gene is TRBV18, the J gene TRBJ1-3, with D perhaps TRBD1 (5 bases). The CDR3 has 17 residues. Germline-derived CDR1 and CDR2 are KGHSH and LQKENI. Trimming removed 3 bases at V and 0 bases at J, with 15 bases between. This chain's CDR3 is CASSPLPGKSSGNTIYF. Written as DNA, the CDR3 is TGTGCCAGCTCACCCCTACCAGGGAAGAGCTCTGGAAACACCATATATTTT.

This clonotype came up many times. This beta chain appears as a stray read in a library generated for alpha chains; its size is not informative. This rearrangement joins TRBV9 to TRBJ1-1; D gene uncertain. This CDR3 is built from 14 residues. In germline, CDR1 is SGDLS, CDR2 YYNGEE. Deletions cut 4 bases from V and 3 bases from J, with 13 bases between. CDR3 amino acids: CASSSRAVDTEAFF. CDR3 nucleotides: TGTGCCAGCAGCTCTAGGGCTGTCGACACTGAAGCTTTCTTT.

Points on this clonotype: The library was built for alpha chains, so this beta chain is an off-target read and its size means little. J is TRBJ1-1 and V is TRBV2, with 10 bases that match TRBD1. CDR1 and CDR2 (germline): SNHLY, FYNNEI. The CDR3 is 13 amino acids. Trimming took 6 bases from V and 7 from J; bases not matched to a gene: 5. Here the CDR3 reads CASRLTGGGEAFF. The CDR3 DNA follows: TGTGCCAGCAGATTGACAGGGGGCGGTGAAGCTTTCTTT.

The table lists this clonotype with a few counts. The size of this beta chain means little, since it is a stray read in a library made for alpha chains. The rearrangement links TRBV7-8 to TRBJ1-1; D remains ambiguous. V lost 5 bases and J 5 bases, leaving 9 bases between the germline ends. This CDR3 comprises 12 residues. Germline-derived CDR1 and CDR2 are SGHVS and FQNEAQ. CDR3 sequence: CASSHGWTEAFF. The CDR3, as DNA: TGTGCCAGCAGCCACGGGTGGACTGAAGCTTTCTTT.

With regard to this clonotype: In a library made to pick up alpha chains, this beta chain is a stray read with a size that means little. This chain uses TRBV11-1 with TRBJ1-2; 8 bases align to TRBD1. The V gene end was trimmed by 5 bases and the J gene end by 10 bases; junction bases not matched to a gene: 15. There are 15 residues in the CDR3. Germline-derived CDR1 and CDR2 are SGHAT and FQDESV (reference sequence). The CDR3 is CASSRTGQGRDVYTF. The CDR3 nucleotides are TGTGCCAGCAGCCGAACAGGACAGGGAAGAGATGTCTACACCTTC. The full variable domain, with the rest looked up from reference TRBV11-1 and TRBJ1-2, is EAEVAQSPRYKITEKSQAVAFWCDPISGHATLYWYRQILGQGPELLVQFQDESVVDDSQLPKDRFSAERLKGVDSTLKIQPAELGDSAMYLCASSRTGQGRDVYTFGSGTRLTVV.

This clonotype was counted at least ten times. This beta chain was picked up by a library intended for alpha chains and is off target, so its count carries little meaning. The chain joins TRBV5-4 to TRBJ2-1, with TRBD2 as a possible D gene (6 bases). V lost 6 bases to trimming and J lost 9 bases, with 10 bases between them. CDR3 length: 11 residues. Per the germline V gene, CDR1 is SGHNT and CDR2 is YYREEE (reference sequence). CDR3 sequence: CASTLGGEQFF. For the CDR3, the DNA is TGTGCCAGCACTCTGGGGGGTGAGCAGTTCTTC.

This clonotype was seen more than once but under ten times. This beta chain is an off-target read within a library intended for alpha chains, so its frequency means little. The CDR3 sequence is CASSQDRTSGANVLTF. The CDR3 DNA sequence: TGTGCCAGCAGCCAAGACAGGACCTCTGGGGCCAACGTCCTGACTTTC. This rearrangement joins TRBV3-1 to TRBJ2-6; no definite D call. This CDR3 contains 16 residues. V lost 0 bases to trimming and J lost 0 bases, with 6 bases between them. From germline, CDR1 is LGHDT and CDR2 YNNKEL (reference sequence).